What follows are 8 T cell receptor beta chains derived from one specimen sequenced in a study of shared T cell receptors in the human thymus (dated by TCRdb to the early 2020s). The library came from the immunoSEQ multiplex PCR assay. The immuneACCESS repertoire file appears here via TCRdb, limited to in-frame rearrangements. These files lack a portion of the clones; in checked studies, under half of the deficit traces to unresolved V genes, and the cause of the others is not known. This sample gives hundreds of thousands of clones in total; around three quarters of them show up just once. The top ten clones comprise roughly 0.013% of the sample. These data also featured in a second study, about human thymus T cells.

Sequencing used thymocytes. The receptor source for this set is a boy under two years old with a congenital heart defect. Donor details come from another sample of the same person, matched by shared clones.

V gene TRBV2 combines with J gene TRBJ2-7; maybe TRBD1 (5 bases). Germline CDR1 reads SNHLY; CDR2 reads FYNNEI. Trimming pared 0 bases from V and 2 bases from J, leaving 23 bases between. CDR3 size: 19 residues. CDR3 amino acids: CASSEAAVAPGKGAYEQYF. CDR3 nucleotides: TGTGCCAGCAGTGAAGCGGCGGTCGCCCCCGGAAAAGGGGCCTACGAGCAGTACTTC.

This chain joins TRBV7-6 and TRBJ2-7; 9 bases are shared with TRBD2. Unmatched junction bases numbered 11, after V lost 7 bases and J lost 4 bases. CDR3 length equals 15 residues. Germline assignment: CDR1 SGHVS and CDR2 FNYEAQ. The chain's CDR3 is CASNQLAGFHYEQYF. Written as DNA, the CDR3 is TGTGCCAGCAACCAACTAGCGGGCTTTCATTACGAGCAGTACTTC.

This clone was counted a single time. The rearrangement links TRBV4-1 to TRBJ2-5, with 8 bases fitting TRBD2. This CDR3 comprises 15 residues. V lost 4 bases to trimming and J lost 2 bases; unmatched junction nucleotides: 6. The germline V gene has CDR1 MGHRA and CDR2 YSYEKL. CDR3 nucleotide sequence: TGCGCCAGCAGCCTTTTAGCGGGAAGGCAAGAGACCCAGTACTTC. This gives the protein CASSLLAGRQETQYF.

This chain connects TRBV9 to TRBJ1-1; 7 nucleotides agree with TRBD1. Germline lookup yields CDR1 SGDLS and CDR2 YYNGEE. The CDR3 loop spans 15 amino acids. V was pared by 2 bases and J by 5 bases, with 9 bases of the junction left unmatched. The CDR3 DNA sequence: TGTGCCAGCAGCGTCCGATCGGACAGGAGAACTGAAGCTTTCTTT. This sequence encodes CASSVRSDRRTEAFF. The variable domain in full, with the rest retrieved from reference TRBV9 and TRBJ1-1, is DSGVTQTPKHLITATGQRVTLRCSPRSGDLSVYWYQQSLDQGLQFLIQYYNGEERAKGNILERFSAQQFPDLHSELNLSSLELGDSALYFCASSVRSDRRTEAFFGQGTRLTVV.

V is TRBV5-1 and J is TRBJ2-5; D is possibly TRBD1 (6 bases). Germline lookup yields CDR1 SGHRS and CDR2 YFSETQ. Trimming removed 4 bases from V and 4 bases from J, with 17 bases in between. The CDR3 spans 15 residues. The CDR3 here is CASSGEQGRRETQYF. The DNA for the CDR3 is TGCGCCAGCAGCGGTGAACAGGGCCGAAGAGAGACCCAGTACTTC.

In DNA form, the CDR3 reads TGTGCCAGCAGACTAGCGGGGACCTCCTACAATGAGCAGTTCTTC. Translating it yields CASRLAGTSYNEQFF. This chain joins TRBV6-5 and TRBJ2-1; 10 nucleotides match TRBD2. V shed 6 bases and J 0 bases; nucleotides not matched to a gene: 2. Germline V gene sequence: CDR1 MNHEY, CDR2 SVGAGI. There are 15 residues in the CDR3.

The CDR3 loop reads CASSQQPRDWQYF. In DNA, the CDR3 is TGTGCCAGCAGTCAACAACCCCGGGATTGGCAGTACTTC. This rearrangement joins TRBV7-9 to TRBJ2-7, with D perhaps matching TRBD2 (5 bases). V was pared by 6 bases and J by 9 bases, with 18 bases between. Germline V gene sequence: CDR1 SEHNR, CDR2 FQNEAQ (reference sequence). The CDR3 sequence is 13 residues long.

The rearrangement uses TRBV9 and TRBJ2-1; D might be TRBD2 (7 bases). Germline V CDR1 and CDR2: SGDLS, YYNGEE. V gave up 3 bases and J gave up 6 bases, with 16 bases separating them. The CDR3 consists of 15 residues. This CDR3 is CASSARTRGANEQFF. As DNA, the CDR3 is TGTGCCAGCAGCGCGCGGACTAGGGGGGCCAATGAGCAGTTCTTC.